Listed here is a single T cell receptor beta chain. This clone was seen a few times. Its binding antigen is unknown. No quality values exist for individual bases; no much larger clone is one base distant. These data are taken from a study of beta chain features in type 1 diabetes (dated by TCRdb to the late 2010s). In terms of the full investigation: Mean age, gender distribution, total cell number and subset yield were not different between patients and healthy donors. Whereas all 30 or so donors provided naive and central memory subsets, regulatory and stem cell-like memory subsets were isolated from just 8 patients and about eight healthy donors. A total of approximately 100 million sorted cells were examined across all samples, and the number of cells per subset was strongly correlated with RNA yield. In the study, TCRB repertoires of sorted circulating CD4+ T cell subsets from recently diagnosed type 1 diabetes patients were compared with those of matched healthy donors.

What the authors observed across the whole study: Sequencing cDNA rather than genomic DNA could over-represent highly expressing activated cells, although activation and CD3 levels did not differ between groups. In all four CD4+ subsets, TCRB CDR3 length was moderately but significantly shorter in type 1 diabetes patients. Because the HLA sub-analyses included only small numbers of individuals, any influence of HLA type on TCRB rearrangement was left unresolved. Shorter templates might be favored by PCR, yet because patient and control samples were amplified and corrected together, any such skew would affect both groups equally. Fewer insertions and more nucleotide deletions at VDJ recombination sites were observed in patients with type 1 diabetes, implying thymic rearrangement abnormalities. Naive, central memory and regulatory TCRB repertoires appeared more similar among patients than among healthy donors.

The entire amount of isolated RNA was reverse transcribed using the High Capacity cDNA Reverse Transcription Kit, so the sequenced TCRB transcripts were expressed ones. Naive, central memory and regulatory T cell samples underwent deep immunoSEQ sequencing, averaging about 3.5 million total reads per sample. After sorted cells were lysed in RLT buffer, RNA was extracted with DNase-treated RNeasy Micro or Mini kits, with the choice depending on cell number. To prevent cross-contamination, every cell subset was processed on its own, while patient and healthy donor samples were processed together. TCRB sequences were amplified from cDNA with the immunoSEQ multiplex PCR, producing 87-bp fragments spanning the CDR3 region. Sequencing of the amplicons was performed on the Illumina HiSeq platform. Regarding the original processing steps: Synthetic template baselines were used to correct PCR bias computationally, reads within Hamming distance 2 were collapsed together, and singletons that could not be merged were discarded. By aligning reads against IMGT, V, D and J genes, CDR3 length, and insertions or deletions at six rearrangement sites were assigned. Within each subset, clonotype counts were normalized to sorted cell number, and only after that were true diversity and Gini coefficients computed with the tcR R package. The overlap coefficient, calculated on TCRB nucleotide sequences, was used to measure repertoire sharing. Out-of-frame TCRB sequences from naive cells were analyzed to stand in for the pre-selection repertoire. TCRdb obtained this table from immuneACCESS and retained in-frame rearrangements with V and J assigned. These tables miss some clones; where compared with another copy, unresolved V genes account for less than half of the shortfall, and the remainder is unexplained. V, J and clone size reflect that table, while D and trimming were determined from the DNA. This sample holds approximately 730,000 clones; around an eighth were observed only once. 0.02% to 0.025% of the sample is held by the ten biggest clonotypes.

A single peripheral blood draw of approximately 120 mL on average was collected from each donor into heparinised tubes. A BD FACSAria II and a panel including CD45RO, CCR7, CD25, CD127, CD95 and CD27 were used to sort naive, central memory, regulatory and stem cell-like memory CD4+ T cells. All sorted populations exceeded 95% purity. PBMCs were separated immediately by Lymphoprep density gradient centrifugation and were stained directly, without being cultured. Samples were stained and sorted in pairs, with one healthy donor and one patient per experiment, so that batch effects were minimized. In the germline V gene, CDR1 corresponds to SQVTM and CDR2 to ANQGSEA. V is cut back by 5 bases and J by 2 bases, with 5 bases in the junction unmatched. The CDR3 contains 13 residues, cysteine and phenylalanine counted. CDR3 DNA is the only sequence kept; it has 39 bases, read in frame from the first base.

The chain uses TRBV29-1 and TRBJ2-7; 8 bases in between match TRBD1. Specimen: naive CD4+ T cells from blood. The cell subset or site label for this specimen denotes: true naive CD4+ T cells. This clonotype originated in a man younger than 35 with type 1 diabetes. The DNA reads as follows: TGCAGCGTTAGTACAGGGGGACCCTACGAGCAGTACTTC. This encodes CSVSTGGPYEQYF.